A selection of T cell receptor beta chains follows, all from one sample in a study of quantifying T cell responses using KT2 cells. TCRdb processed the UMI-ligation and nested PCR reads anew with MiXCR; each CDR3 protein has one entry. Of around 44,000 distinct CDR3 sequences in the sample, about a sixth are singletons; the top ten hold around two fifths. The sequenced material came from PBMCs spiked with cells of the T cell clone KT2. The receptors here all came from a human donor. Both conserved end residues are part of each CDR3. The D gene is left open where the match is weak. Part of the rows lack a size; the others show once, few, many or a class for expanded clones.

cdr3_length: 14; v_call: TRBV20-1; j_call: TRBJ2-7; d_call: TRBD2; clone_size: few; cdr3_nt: TGCAGTGCTAGAGCCCCTGAGCGGGACTACGAGCAGTACTTC; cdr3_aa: CSARAPERDYEQYF
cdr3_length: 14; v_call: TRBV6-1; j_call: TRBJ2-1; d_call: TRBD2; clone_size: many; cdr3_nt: TGTGCCAGCCAGAGACTAGCGGCATACAATGAGCAGTTCTTC; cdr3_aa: CASQRLAAYNEQFF
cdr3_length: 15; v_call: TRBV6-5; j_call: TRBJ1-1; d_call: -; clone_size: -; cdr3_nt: TGTGCCAGCAGTTACACTTGGGCCACGAACACTGAAGCTTTCTTT; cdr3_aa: CASSYTWATNTEAFF
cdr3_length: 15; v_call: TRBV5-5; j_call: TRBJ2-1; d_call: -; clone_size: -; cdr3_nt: TGTGCCAGCAGCTTGGGCCGCGTGGGCAACAATGAGCAGTTCTTC; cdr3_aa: CASSLGRVGNNEQFF
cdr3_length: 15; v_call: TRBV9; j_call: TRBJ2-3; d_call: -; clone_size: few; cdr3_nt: TGTGCCAGCAGTTTAACTATATCCTACACAGATACGCAGTATTTT; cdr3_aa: CASSLTISYTDTQYF
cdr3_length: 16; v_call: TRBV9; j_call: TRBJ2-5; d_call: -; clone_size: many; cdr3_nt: TGTGCCAGCAGCGTAGGGGTAGCGGCTTACCAAGAGACCCAGTACTTC; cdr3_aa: CASSVGVAAYQETQYF
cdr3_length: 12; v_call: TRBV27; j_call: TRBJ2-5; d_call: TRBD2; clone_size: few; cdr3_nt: TGTGCCAGCAGGGGACTAAAAGAGACCCAGTACTTC; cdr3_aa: CASRGLKETQYF
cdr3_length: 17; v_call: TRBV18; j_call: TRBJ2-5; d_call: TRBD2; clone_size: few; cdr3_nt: TGTGCCAGCTCACCACCGGGACTAGCGGCCGAGCAAGAGACCCAGTACTTC; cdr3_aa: CASSPPGLAAEQETQYF
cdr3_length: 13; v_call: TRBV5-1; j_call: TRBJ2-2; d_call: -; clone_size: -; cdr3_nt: TGCGCCAGCAGCCCTTTAGGGCCGGGGGAGCTGTTTTTT; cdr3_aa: CASSPLGPGELFF
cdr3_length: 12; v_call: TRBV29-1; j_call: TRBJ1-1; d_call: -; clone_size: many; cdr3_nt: TGCAGCGGAGGGACGGCTAACACTGAAGCTTTCTTT; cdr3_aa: CSGGTANTEAFF
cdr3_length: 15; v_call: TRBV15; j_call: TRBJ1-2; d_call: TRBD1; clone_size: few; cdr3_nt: TGTGCCACCAGCATTAGAGGACAGGGGTTTGGTGGCTACACCTTC; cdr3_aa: CATSIRGQGFGGYTF
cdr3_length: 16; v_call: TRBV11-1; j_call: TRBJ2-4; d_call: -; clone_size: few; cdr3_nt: TGTGCCAGCAGCGAAGGACTTTTAGGAGGTGTGGACATTCAGTACTTC; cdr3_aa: CASSEGLLGGVDIQYF
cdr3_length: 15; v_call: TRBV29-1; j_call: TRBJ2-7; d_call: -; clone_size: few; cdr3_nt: TGCAGCGCACCCCCGTTGAGACCCAAAGACCACGAGCAGTACTTC; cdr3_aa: CSAPPLRPKDHEQYF
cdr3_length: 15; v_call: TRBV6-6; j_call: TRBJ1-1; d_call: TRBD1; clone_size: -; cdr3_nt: TGTGCCAGCAGTTACTCAGCAGGGGGTGGCACTGAAGCTTTCTTT; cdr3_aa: CASSYSAGGGTEAFF
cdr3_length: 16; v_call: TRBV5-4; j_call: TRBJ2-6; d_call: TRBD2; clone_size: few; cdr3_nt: TGTGCCAGCAGTATACTAGCGTTGTCTGGGGCCAACGTCCTGACTTTC; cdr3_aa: CASSILALSGANVLTF
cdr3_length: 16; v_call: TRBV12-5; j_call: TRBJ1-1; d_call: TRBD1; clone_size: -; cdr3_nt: TGTGCTAGTGGTTTGGATCTTGGACAGGCGTCCACTGAAGCTTTCTTT; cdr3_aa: CASGLDLGQASTEAFF
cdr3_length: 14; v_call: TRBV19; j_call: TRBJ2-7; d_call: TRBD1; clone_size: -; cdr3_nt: TGTGCCAGCCCGGTAGGAAGGGGGCAGGACGAGCAGTACTTC; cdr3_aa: CASPVGRGQDEQYF
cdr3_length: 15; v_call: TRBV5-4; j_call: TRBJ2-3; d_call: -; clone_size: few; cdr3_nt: TGTGCCAGCAGCCCGGGACCGGTCGGCACAGATACGCAGTATTTT; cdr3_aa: CASSPGPVGTDTQYF
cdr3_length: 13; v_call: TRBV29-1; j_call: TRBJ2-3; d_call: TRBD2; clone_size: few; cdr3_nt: TGCAGCGTTGTAGCGGGAACCACAGATACGCAGTATTTT; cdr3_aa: CSVVAGTTDTQYF
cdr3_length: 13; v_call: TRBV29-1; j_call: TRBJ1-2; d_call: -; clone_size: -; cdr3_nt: TGCAGCGTTGAAGATCTTAGTGGTTATGGCTACACCTTC; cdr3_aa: CSVEDLSGYGYTF
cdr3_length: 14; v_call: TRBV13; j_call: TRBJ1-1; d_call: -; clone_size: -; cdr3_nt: TGTGCCAGCAGGAGACGGGGATTTCGGCTCCCGGCTTTCTTT; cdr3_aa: CASRRRGFRLPAFF
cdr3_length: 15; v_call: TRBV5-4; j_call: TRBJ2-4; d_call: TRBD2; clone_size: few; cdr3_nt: TGTGCCAGCAGGAAGGGACTAGGACGGGCAAACATTCAGTACTTC; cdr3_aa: CASRKGLGRANIQYF
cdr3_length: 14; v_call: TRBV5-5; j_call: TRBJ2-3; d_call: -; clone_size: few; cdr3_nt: TGTGCCAGCAGCTTGCGGGGGTCCACAGATACGCAGTATTTT; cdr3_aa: CASSLRGSTDTQYF
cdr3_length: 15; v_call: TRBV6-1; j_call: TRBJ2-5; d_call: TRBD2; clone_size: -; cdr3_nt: TGTGCCAGCAACGGTCAGCGGGATCCCAGGGAGACCCAGTACTTC; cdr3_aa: CASNGQRDPRETQYF
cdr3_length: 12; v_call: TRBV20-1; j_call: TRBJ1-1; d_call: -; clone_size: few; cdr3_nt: TGCATGCCAGACAGTCTAACCCCTGAAGCTTTCTTT; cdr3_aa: CMPDSLTPEAFF
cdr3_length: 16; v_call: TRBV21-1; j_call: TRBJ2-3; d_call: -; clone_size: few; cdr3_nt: TGTGCCAGCAGCAATATAGCGGGGCCCTCGGGAGATACGCAGTATTTT; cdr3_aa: CASSNIAGPSGDTQYF
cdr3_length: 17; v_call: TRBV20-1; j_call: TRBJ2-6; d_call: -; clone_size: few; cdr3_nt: TGCAGTGCTAGGTACCCCTCCAGGGGAGGAGGGGCCAACGTCCTGACTTTC; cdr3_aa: CSARYPSRGGGANVLTF
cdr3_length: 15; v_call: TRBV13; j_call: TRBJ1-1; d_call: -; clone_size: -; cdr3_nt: TGTGCCAGCACAGGTCGCGGACACATGAACACTGAAGCTTTCTTT; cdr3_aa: CASTGRGHMNTEAFF
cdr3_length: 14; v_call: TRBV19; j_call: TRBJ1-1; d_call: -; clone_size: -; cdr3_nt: TGTGCCAGTAGTATAGATCGGGTCTCCACTGAAGCTTTCTTT; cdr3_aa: CASSIDRVSTEAFF
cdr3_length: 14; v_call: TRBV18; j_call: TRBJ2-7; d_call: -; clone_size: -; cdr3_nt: TGTGCCAGCTCACCTTTCCCGGGAGCCGACGAGCAGTACTTC; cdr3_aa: CASSPFPGADEQYF
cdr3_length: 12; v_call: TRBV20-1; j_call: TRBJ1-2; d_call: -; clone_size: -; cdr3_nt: TGCAGTGCCGAGATAATAAGCTATGGCTACACCTTC; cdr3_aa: CSAEIISYGYTF
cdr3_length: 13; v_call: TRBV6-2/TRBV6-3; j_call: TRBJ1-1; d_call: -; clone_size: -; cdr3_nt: TGTGCCAGCAGTTTTTGGGAGAACACTGAAGCTTTCTTT; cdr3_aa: CASSFWENTEAFF
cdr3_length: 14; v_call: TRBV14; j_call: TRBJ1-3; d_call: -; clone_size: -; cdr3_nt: TGTGCCAGCAGCCTTTGGGGGTCTGGAAACACCATATATTTT; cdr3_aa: CASSLWGSGNTIYF
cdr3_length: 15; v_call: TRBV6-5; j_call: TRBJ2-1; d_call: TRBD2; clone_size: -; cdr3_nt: TGTGCCACCACGCCAGCGGGAGGAGGGTACAATGAGCAGTTCTTC; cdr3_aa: CATTPAGGGYNEQFF
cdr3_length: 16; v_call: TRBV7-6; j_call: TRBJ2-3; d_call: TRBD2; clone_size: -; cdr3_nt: TGTGCCAGCAGCCGCCTAGCGGGAGGGGGGACAGATACGCAGTATTTT; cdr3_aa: CASSRLAGGGTDTQYF
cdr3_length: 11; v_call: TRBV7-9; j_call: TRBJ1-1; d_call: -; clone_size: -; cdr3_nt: TGTGCCAGTCCCGGACCTCGTGAAGCTTTCTTT; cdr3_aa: CASPGPREAFF
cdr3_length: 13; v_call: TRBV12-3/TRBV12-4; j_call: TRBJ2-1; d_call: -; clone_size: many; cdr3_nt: TGTGCCAGCAGTGCCCATACTGGCAATGAGCAGTTCTTC; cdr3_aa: CASSAHTGNEQFF
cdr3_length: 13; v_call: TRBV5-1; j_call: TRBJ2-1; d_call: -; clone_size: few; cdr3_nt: TGCGCCAGCAGCAAGGGTGTAGGAAATGAGCAGTTCTTC; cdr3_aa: CASSKGVGNEQFF
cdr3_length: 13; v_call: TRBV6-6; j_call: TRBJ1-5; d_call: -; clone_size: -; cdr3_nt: TGTGCCAGCAGGCCCCCGGAAAATCAGCCCCAGCATTTT; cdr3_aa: CASRPPENQPQHF
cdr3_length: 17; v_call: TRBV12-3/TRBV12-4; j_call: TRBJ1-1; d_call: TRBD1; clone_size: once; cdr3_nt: TGTGCCAGCAGTCTTCGGGACAGGGAAATTTTGAACACTGAAGCTTTCTTT; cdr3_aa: CASSLRDREILNTEAFF
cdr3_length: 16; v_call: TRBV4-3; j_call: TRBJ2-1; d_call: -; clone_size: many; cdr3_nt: TGCGCCAGCAGCCAAGCCCCACGCGGGGACGGGAATGAGCAGTTCTTC; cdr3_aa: CASSQAPRGDGNEQFF
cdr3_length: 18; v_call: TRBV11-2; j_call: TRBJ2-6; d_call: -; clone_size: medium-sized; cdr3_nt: TGTGCCAGCAGCCCGATTGGGCAGGGTCTAGCTGGGGCCAACGTCCTGACTTTC; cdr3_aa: CASSPIGQGLAGANVLTF
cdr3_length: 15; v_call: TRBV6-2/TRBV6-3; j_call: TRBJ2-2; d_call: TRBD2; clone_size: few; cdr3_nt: TGTGCCAGCAGCTTCGGACTAGCGAACACCGGGGAGCTGTTTTTT; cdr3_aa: CASSFGLANTGELFF
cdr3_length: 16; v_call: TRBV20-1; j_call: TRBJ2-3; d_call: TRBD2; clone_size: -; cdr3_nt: TGCAGTGCTTCACTCCCGGGACTAGCGGGCACAGATACGCAGTATTTT; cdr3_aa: CSASLPGLAGTDTQYF
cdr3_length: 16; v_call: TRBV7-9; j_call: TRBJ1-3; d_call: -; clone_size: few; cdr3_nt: TGTGCCAGCAGCCCGCCCGAAGGACTCTCTGGAAACACCATATATTTT; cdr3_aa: CASSPPEGLSGNTIYF
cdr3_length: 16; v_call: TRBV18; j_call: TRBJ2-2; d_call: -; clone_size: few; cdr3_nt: TGTGCCAGCTCACCGGCCCTACTCGCGAACACCGGGGAGCTGTTTTTT; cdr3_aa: CASSPALLANTGELFF
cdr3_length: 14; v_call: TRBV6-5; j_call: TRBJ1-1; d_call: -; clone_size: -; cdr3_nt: TGTGCCAGCAGTACAGGGACGATAAACACTGAAGCTTTCTTT; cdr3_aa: CASSTGTINTEAFF
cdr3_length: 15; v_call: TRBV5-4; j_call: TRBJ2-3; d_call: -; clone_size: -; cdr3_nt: TGTGCCAGCAGCTTGAGCACCTCCTACACAGATACGCAGTATTTT; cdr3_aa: CASSLSTSYTDTQYF
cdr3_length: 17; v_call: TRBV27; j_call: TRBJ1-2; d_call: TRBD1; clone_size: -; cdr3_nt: TGTGCCAGCAGTTTATACCAGACAGGGGGGTCGAGGTACGGCTACACCTTC; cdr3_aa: CASSLYQTGGSRYGYTF
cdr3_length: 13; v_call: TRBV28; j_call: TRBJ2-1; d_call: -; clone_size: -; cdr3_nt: TGTGCCAGCAGTTTAGGGCGGTACAATGAGCAGTTCTTC; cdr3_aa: CASSLGRYNEQFF
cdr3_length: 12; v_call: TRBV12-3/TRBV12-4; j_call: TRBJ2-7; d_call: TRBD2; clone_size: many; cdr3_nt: TGTGCCAGCAGCAAGACTAGCGGAGAGCAGTACTTC; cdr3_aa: CASSKTSGEQYF
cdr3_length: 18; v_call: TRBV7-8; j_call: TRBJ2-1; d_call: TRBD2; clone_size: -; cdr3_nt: TGTGCCAGCAGCTTAGGGGGTCTAGCGGGGGGGACGAGGGGTGAGCAGTTCTTC; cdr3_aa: CASSLGGLAGGTRGEQFF
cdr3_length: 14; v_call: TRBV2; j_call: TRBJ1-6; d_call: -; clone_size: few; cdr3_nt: TGTGCCAGCAGTGCACAGGGACTGAATTCACCCCTCCACTTT; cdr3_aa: CASSAQGLNSPLHF
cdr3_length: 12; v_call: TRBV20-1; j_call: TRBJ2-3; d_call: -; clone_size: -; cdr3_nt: TGCAGTGCTAGAGGTAGCACAGATACGCAGTATTTT; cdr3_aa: CSARGSTDTQYF
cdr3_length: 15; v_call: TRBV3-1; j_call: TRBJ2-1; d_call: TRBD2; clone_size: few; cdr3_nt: TGTGCCAGCAGCCGAGCGGGGGTGATGTATAGTGAGCAGTTCTTC; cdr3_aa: CASSRAGVMYSEQFF